The 28 T cell receptor beta chains below come from one sample, sequenced in a study of breast tumors, draining lymph nodes, adjacent tissues (dated by TCRdb to 2016 to 2017). Lymph node samples came from the axillary draining lymph nodes of breast cancer patients. Libraries were prepared through multiplex PCR. These reads were obtained on an Illumina HiSeq 2000. TCRdb reanalyzed the raw reads on its own, using fastp at Q25 for trimming and MiXCR for clone calling, and kept in-frame beta chains. Rows are combined by CDR3 protein, so each entry shows the most common genes and DNA. In all, the sample holds 100,000 or so distinct CDR3 sequences, and approximately 21% of those were seen once. Together, the top ten hold roughly 1.3% of the sample. Sequences were obtained from axillary lymph node tissue. All receptors come from a female donor with breast cancer. Some clones in this sample may be carry-over from other donors' samples.

This clonotype was counted at least ten times. The chain couples TRBV6-2 or TRBV6-3 to TRBJ2-7; 11 bases line up with TRBD2. From germline, CDR1 is MNHEY and CDR2 SVGEGT. This CDR3 is built from 13 residues. The V and J ends lost 5 bases and 7 bases, in that order; junction bases with no gene match: 4. The CDR3 loop reads CASSNLAGGEQYF. CDR3 coding DNA: TGTGCCAGCAGTAATCTAGCGGGAGGTGAGCAGTACTTC.

This clonotype occurred many times. This chain links TRBV10-2 with TRBJ2-3, with D tentatively TRBD2 (6 bases). V lost 4 bases, J lost 4 bases, and 12 bases lay in between. The CDR3 spans 14 residues. The germline V gene has CDR1 WSHSY and CDR2 SAAADI. CDR3 protein: CASSAVRRADTQYF. For the CDR3, the DNA is TGCGCCAGCAGTGCCGTTCGGAGGGCAGATACGCAGTATTTT.

As concerns this clonotype: Just one base apart from a much larger clone, this may be a read error. The chain joins TRBV5-1 to TRBJ2-3, with unresolved D. The CDR3 extends over 12 amino acids. CDR1 is SGHRS, CDR2 YFSETQ, per germline. Here the CDR3 DNA reads TGCGCCAGCAGCCCCCCTACAGATACGCAGTGTTTT. Translation: CASSPPTDTQCF. The whole variable domain, filled in from reference TRBV5-1 and TRBJ2-3, reads KAGVTQTPRYLIKTRGQQVTLSCSPISGHRSVSWYQQTPGQGLQFLFEYFSETQRNKGNFPGRFSGRQFSNSRSEMNVSTLELGDSALYLCASSPPTDTQCFGPGTRLTVL.

V usage is TRBV27 and J usage is TRBJ2-2, with 9 bases identical to TRBD1. After removal of 7 bases from V and 4 bases from J, the junction contained 13 bases not matched to a gene. The CDR3 consists of 17 residues. Germline V gives CDR1 MNHEY, CDR2 SMNVEV (reference sequence). The DNA of the CDR3 is TGTGCCAGCACTCAACCAGGACAGGGGTATGGCACCGGGGAGCTGTTTTTT. Translated: CASTQPGQGYGTGELFF.

This clonotype appeared many times. The chain has TRBV10-3 and TRBJ2-1, with D tentatively TRBD1 (6 bases). This CDR3 is 15 amino acids long. Trimming left V 2 bases short and J 6 bases short, with 14 bases between. Germline CDR1 reads ENHRY; CDR2 reads SYGVKD. The CDR3 nucleotides read TGTGCCATCAGTGAGAAAGGGGGAGTTGGCAATGAGCAGTTCTTC. Protein: CAISEKGGVGNEQFF.

Of note for this clonotype: A much larger clone is a single base away; this may be a read error. The chain uses TRBV6-1 and TRBJ2-2; D is uncertain. Trimming cost V 1 base and J 2 bases, with 14 bases left between them. Germline V lookup: CDR1 MNHNS, CDR2 SASEGT. This CDR3 comprises 17 residues. CDR3 sequence: CASSEEWRTTNTGELFF. CDR3 sequence (DNA): TGTGCCAGCAGTGAAGAGTGGAGAACCACTAACACCGGGGAGCTGTTTTTT.

As regards this clonotype: The junction and the germline gene differ at one end; a read error may be behind it. V usage is TRBV20-1 and J usage is TRBJ2-1; 11 nucleotides line up with TRBD2. Germline loops: CDR1 DFQATT, CDR2 SNEGSKA (reference sequence). The CDR3 sequence is 15 residues long. The CDR3 DNA sequence: TGCAGTGCTCGACCGACTAGCGGGGTCCATTATGAGCAGTCCTTC. It encodes CSARPTSGVHYEQSF.

This clonotype was recorded many times. The V and J genes are TRBV7-2 and TRBJ2-7; TRBD2 is a possible D gene (6 bases). CDR3 length: 13 amino acids. Trimming stripped 5 bases from V and 4 bases from J, with 12 bases between. CDR1 is SGHTA, CDR2 FQGNSA, per germline. The CDR3 reads CASSRDGGYEQYF. CDR3 DNA sequence: TGTGCCAGCAGCCGAGACGGAGGGTACGAGCAGTACTTC.

This clonotype showed up many times. The V call is TRBV29-1, the J call TRBJ2-3; no firm D call. The CDR3 sequence is 11 residues long. CDR1 and CDR2 from the germline V gene are SQVTM and ANQGSEA. V was clipped by 4 bases and J by 7 bases, with 9 bases between them. CDR3 in amino acids: CSVVGANTQYF. The CDR3 DNA follows: TGCAGCGTTGTTGGTGCGAATACGCAGTATTTT.

This clonotype was seen at least ten times. The gene calls are TRBV5-1 and TRBJ2-5; D not certain. The CDR3 covers 14 residues. Germline V CDR1 and CDR2: SGHRS, YFSETQ. V was pared by 0 bases and J by 3 bases, with 9 bases between. As DNA, the CDR3 is TGCGCCAGCAGCTTGGGACATGGGGAAGAGACCCAGTACTTC. It encodes CASSLGHGEETQYF.

V usage is TRBV5-4 and J usage is TRBJ2-1; TRBD2 matches at 12 bases. V lost 8 bases and J lost 7; bases outside the gene matches: 7. This CDR3 spans 14 amino acids. Germline V CDR1 and CDR2: SGHNT, YYREEE (reference sequence). The CDR3 sequence is CASLAGGLVNEQFF. The DNA of the CDR3 is TGTGCCAGTCTAGCGGGGGGGCTGGTTAATGAGCAGTTCTTC.

This clonotype was counted at least ten times. The chain employs TRBV7-9 and TRBJ1-2; 9 nucleotides align to TRBD1. Trimming took 5 bases from V and 7 from J; bases not matched to a gene: 11. Germline V CDR1 and CDR2: SEHNR, FQNEAQ (reference sequence). CDR3 size: 15 residues. The CDR3 DNA follows: TGTGCCAGCAGCGACGGACAGGGGACCTCCGCTGGCTACACCTTC. This translates into CASSDGQGTSAGYTF.

The chain is built from TRBV11-3 and TRBJ1-1; D remains ambiguous. CDR3 length: 16 residues. V dropped 0 bases and J dropped 4 bases, with 15 bases sitting between them. Germline CDR1 is SGHNT and CDR2 is YENEEA. For the CDR3, the DNA is TGTGCCAGCAGCTTAGATCTTCGGGAAAGCGGCACTGAAGCTTTCTTT. Protein: CASSLDLRESGTEAFF.

This clonotype appeared many times. This CDR3 is CAWSAQGSFEKLFF. For the CDR3, the DNA is TGTGCCTGGAGTGCACAGGGCTCCTTTGAAAAACTGTTTTTT. This chain links TRBV30 with TRBJ1-4, with D perhaps matching TRBD1 (6 bases). The length of the CDR3 is 14 residues. Germline V gene data show CDR1 as GTSNPN and CDR2 as SVGIG (reference sequence). Trimming pared 1 base from V and 7 bases from J, leaving 13 bases between.

There are many counts of this clonotype. The chain carries TRBV7-9 and TRBJ2-7, with 7 bases aligning to TRBD1. After removal of 5 bases from V and 0 bases from J, the junction contained 4 bases not matched to a gene. The germline V gene encodes CDR1 SEHNR and CDR2 FQNEAQ (reference sequence). This CDR3 comprises 14 residues. The CDR3 DNA follows: TGTGCCAGCAGCCATCGGGACAGCTCCTACGAGCAGTACTTC. This translates into CASSHRDSSYEQYF.

About this clonotype itself: The conserved closing phenylalanine or tryptophan is absent in this CDR3, likely reflecting a read error. The DNA is omitted, as the CDR3 cannot be located on it reliably, and the CDR3 follows TCRdb's listing. The V gene is TRBV7-2, the J gene TRBJ2-7; the DNA was not compared with TRBD2, the D call given in the table. The CDR3 contains 16 residues when both ends are counted. In germline, CDR1 is SGHTA, CDR2 FQGNSA. The CDR3 sequence is CTSSTIAGGRYYEQSL.

This sequence joins TRBV10-3 and TRBJ1-1, with a weak D call TRBD1 (6 bases). Germline V lookup: CDR1 ENHRY, CDR2 SYGVKD. The germline V and J ends were trimmed by 11 bases and 1 base, with 11 bases remaining between them. This CDR3 is 12 amino acids long. CDR3 sequence (DNA): TGTGCCTCCAGCAGGGGGAACACTGAAGCTTTCTTT. This sequence encodes CASSRGNTEAFF.

With respect to this clonotype: This sequence may be a read error, since a much larger clone differs from it by one base. Since the CDR3 does not end with the conserved phenylalanine or tryptophan, this likely comes from a read error. The CDR3 reads CASSMRGYNEQFL. The CDR3 DNA follows: TGTGCCAGTAGTATGAGGGGGTACAATGAGCAGTTCCTC. J is TRBJ2-1 and V is TRBV19; the D gene is possibly TRBD1 (6 bases). With 3 bases removed from V and 4 bases from J, the gap between germline ends came to 7 bases. The germline CDR1 and CDR2 sequences are LNHDA and SQIVND (reference sequence). The CDR3 sequence is 13 residues long.

This clonotype occurred many times. The J gene is TRBJ2-2, the V gene TRBV6-1; a weak D match, TRBD2 (5 bases). This CDR3 is built from 14 residues. From germline, CDR1 is MNHNS and CDR2 SASEGT. Trimming took off 6 bases at V and 0 bases at J, with 8 bases between the two ends. This CDR3 reads CASRRGPNTGELFF. Written as DNA, the CDR3 is TGTGCCAGCAGGCGCGGGCCGAACACCGGGGAGCTGTTTTTT.

This clonotype was seen ten or more times. The chain carries TRBV7-9 and TRBJ2-2, with TRBD1 identical over 9 bases. V was clipped by 4 bases and J by 5 bases; unmatched bases: 14. The CDR3 sequence is 18 residues long. Germline V CDR1 and CDR2: SEHNR, FQNEAQ (reference sequence). The CDR3 protein is CASSYESGTGKLTGELFF. CDR3 nucleotides: TGTGCCAGCAGCTACGAGTCCGGGACAGGGAAATTAACCGGGGAGCTGTTTTTT.

The chain has TRBV6-5 and TRBJ1-1; D call uncertain. V was pared by 4 bases and J by 3 bases, with 3 bases between. Germline V gene lookup returns CDR1 MNHEY and CDR2 SVGAGI. The CDR3 length is 11 residues. CDR3 nucleotide sequence: TGTGCCAGCAGTTCGTACACTGAAGCTTTCTTT. Protein product: CASSSYTEAFF.

About this clonotype itself: An end of the junction differs from the germline gene, which may be a read error. V usage is TRBV20-1 and J usage is TRBJ2-1; D is undetermined. The CDR3 consists of 16 residues. Germline V gene lookup returns CDR1 DFQATT and CDR2 SNEGSKA (reference sequence). CDR3 nucleotide sequence: TGCAGTGCTAGAGATGCTTCCCCAGTCCGGGTCAATGGGCAGTTCTTC. Translation: CSARDASPVRVNGQFF.

With regard to this clonotype: A read error may explain this, as a much larger clone is one base away. V gene TRBV19 combines with J gene TRBJ1-5, with 9 bases lining up with TRBD1. Germline-derived CDR1 and CDR2 are LNHDA and SQIVND (reference sequence). The CDR3 length is 15 residues. Here the CDR3 DNA reads TGTGCCGGTAGTAGGGGGGGACAGGGTACTCAGCCCCAGCATTTT. It encodes CAGSRGGQGTQPQHF.

This clonotype was observed at least ten times. V gene TRBV11-2 combines with J gene TRBJ2-1; D gene unclear. In germline, CDR1 is SGHAT, CDR2 FQNNGV. The CDR3 totals 14 residues. Trimming shortened V by 0 bases and J by 4 bases, and 7 bases separated the two germline ends. The CDR3, as DNA: TGTGCCAGCAGCTTAGATTACCAGTACAATGAGCAGTTCTTC. Protein sequence: CASSLDYQYNEQFF.

This clonotype was recorded many times. The chain combines TRBV20-1 with TRBJ2-7; 10 bases map to TRBD2. The CDR3 is made up of 13 amino acids. The V gene end was trimmed by 7 bases and the J gene end by 6 bases; junction bases not matched to a gene: 9. Germline V gives CDR1 DFQATT, CDR2 SNEGSKA (reference sequence). CDR3 sequence reads: CSGKGLAGVEQYF. Written as DNA, the CDR3 is TGCAGTGGCAAAGGGCTAGCGGGAGTCGAGCAGTACTTC.

In the case of this clonotype: This may come from a read error, since a much larger clone is one base off. This rearrangement joins TRBV6-4 to TRBJ1-4, with TRBD1 as a possible D gene (6 bases). The CDR3 covers 18 residues. Trimming removed 3 bases from V and 1 base from J, with 18 bases in between. Germline loops: CDR1 MRHNA, CDR2 SNTAGT. CDR3 in amino acids: CASSEPTQGRGTNEKLFF. DNA of the CDR3: TGTGCCAGCAGTGAACCCACACAGGGCAGGGGAACTAATGAAAAACTGTTTTTT.

There are many counts of this clonotype. The rearrangement links TRBV7-2 to TRBJ2-2, with D tentatively TRBD2 (6 bases). CDR1 and CDR2 (germline): SGHTA, FQGNSA. V lost 5 bases to trimming and J lost 0 bases, with 16 bases between them. There are 17 residues in the CDR3. In DNA, the CDR3 is TGTGCCAGCAGCGGCTCCGGCGGGGTACCGAACACCGGGGAGCTGTTTTTT. Protein product: CASSGSGGVPNTGELFF.

This clonotype has a single count. This may come from a read error, since a much larger clone is one base off. The chain combines TRBV5-1 with TRBJ2-5; 10 nucleotides align to TRBD1. This CDR3 comprises 14 residues. Trimming took 0 bases from V and 6 from J; bases not matched to a gene: 2. Per the germline V gene, CDR1 is SGHRS and CDR2 is YFSETQ. CDR3 nucleotides: TGCGCCAGCAGCTTGGGACAGGGGGCACAGACCCAGTACTTC. It specifies CASSLGQGAQTQYF. Supplemented by reference TRBV5-1 and TRBJ2-5, the full variable domain reads KAGVTQTPRYLIKTRGQQVTLSCSPISGHRSVSWYQQTPGQGLQFLFEYFSETQRNKGNFPGRFSGRQFSNSRSEMNVSTLELGDSALYLCASSLGQGAQTQYFGPGTRLLVL.